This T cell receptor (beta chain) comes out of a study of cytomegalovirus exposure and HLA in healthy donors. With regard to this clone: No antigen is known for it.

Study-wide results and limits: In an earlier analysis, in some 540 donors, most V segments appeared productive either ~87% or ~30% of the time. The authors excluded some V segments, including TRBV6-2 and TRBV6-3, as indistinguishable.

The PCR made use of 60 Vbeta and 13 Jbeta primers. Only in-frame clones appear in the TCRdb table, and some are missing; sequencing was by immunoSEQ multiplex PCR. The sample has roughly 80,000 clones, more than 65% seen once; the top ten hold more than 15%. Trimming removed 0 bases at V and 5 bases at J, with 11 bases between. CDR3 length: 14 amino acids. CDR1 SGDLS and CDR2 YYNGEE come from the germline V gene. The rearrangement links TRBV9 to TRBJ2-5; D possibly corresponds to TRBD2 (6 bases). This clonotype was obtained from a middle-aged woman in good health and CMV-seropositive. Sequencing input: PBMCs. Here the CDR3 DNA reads TGTGCCAGCAGCGTAGGGGGGGTGGGGGAGACCCAGTACTTC. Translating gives CASSVGGVGETQYF.